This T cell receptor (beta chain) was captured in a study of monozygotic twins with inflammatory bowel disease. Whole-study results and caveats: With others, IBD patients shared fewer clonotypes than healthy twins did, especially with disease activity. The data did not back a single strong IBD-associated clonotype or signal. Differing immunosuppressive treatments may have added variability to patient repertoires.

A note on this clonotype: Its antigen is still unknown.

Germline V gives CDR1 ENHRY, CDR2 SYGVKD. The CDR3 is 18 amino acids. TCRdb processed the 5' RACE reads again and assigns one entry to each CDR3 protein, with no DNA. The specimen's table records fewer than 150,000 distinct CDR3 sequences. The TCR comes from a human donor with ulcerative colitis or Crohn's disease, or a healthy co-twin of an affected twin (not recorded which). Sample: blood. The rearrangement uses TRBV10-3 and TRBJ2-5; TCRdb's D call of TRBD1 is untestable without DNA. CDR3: CAISERDTDRGAIETQYF.